This T cell receptor beta chain is drawn from a study of cytomegalovirus exposure and HLA in healthy donors. Study details: Earlier work reported 117 million unique TCR beta sequences from about 179 million T cells.

Notes on this clone: The target antigen is unknown.

The PCR had 60 Vbeta and 13 Jbeta primers. Profiling relied on immunoSEQ multiplex PCR, and the TCRdb table lists in-frame clones only, not all of them. The sample holds around 140,000 clones. Findings and limits, study-wide: The authors reported that TCR beta sequences could predict HLA-A and HLA-B alleles. These predictions were accurate for most subjects in the first cohort. Earlier analysis looked at TCR beta V segments, and most were productive about 87% or about 30% of the time. In a later analysis, an Asian-associated ancestry cluster reportedly showed fewer N-insertions than the 666-donor mean.

The CDR3 has 15 amino acids. V dropped 4 bases and J dropped 7 bases, with 17 bases sitting between them. The germline V gene has CDR1 SNHLY and CDR2 FYNNEI. Sequencing was carried out using PBMCs. The sequence was collected from a woman in her thirties or forties in good health and CMV-seronegative. The gene calls are TRBV2 and TRBJ1-5, with D possibly TRBD1 on 5 matching bases. CDR3 sequence (DNA): TGTGCCAGCAGTGGTATTATGCAGGGAGGGCAGCCCCAGCATTTT. Protein product: CASSGIMQGGQPQHF.